This T cell receptor (beta chain) was observed in a study of blood T cell repertoires in COVID-19 (dated by TCRdb to about 2020). For the study in its entirety: Collaborator samples came from the United States, Italy and Spain and covered acute and convalescent phases of COVID-19. Samples were obtained from the ongoing ImmuneRACE study (first 160 participants) and from 1,000 to 1,500 subjects provided by 6 global collaborators. The repertoires were released in a freely available public database intended as a resource for research on the immune response to SARS-CoV-2. The material from the prospective study consisted of cDNA or gDNA derived from T cells, B-cell-depleted T cells, or PBMCs. Where HLA class I and class II types were available, the types were taken from metadata supplied by the sample provider, not from assay-based typing. The dataset comprised deeply sampled blood TCRbeta repertoires from subjects exposed to, actively infected with, or recovered from COVID-19. A de-identified subject ID, COVID-19 status, age in years and sex were almost always included in the sample metadata. Broad study findings and their caveats: How much clinical and demographic metadata was included differed by source and by participant, and the metadata was provided uncurated.

Details on this clone: Its cognate antigen has yet to be identified. Base qualities are missing; no much larger clone stands one base away.

TCRbeta CDR3 regions were amplified from genomic DNA using the immunoSEQ Assay, a bias-controlled multiplex PCR. For the original study's pipeline: Nucleated cell counts per sample were estimated from amplification of reference gene primers within the assay. To quantify the absolute abundance of each unique TCRbeta CDR3 rearrangement, sequence reads were collapsed and filtered. For each sample, productive Simpson clonality was calculated by taking the square root of Simpson's diversity index across productive rearrangements. The table was pulled from immuneACCESS by TCRdb, which kept in-frame rearrangements only. Such tables lose some clones; where checked, under half of the loss comes from unresolved V genes, and the rest has no known cause. V, J and clone size were drawn from that table, and D and trimming were deduced from the DNA. The sample table holds 250,000 to 300,000 clones, of which 70% to 90% were seen once. The ten most abundant clones make up approximately 11% of the sample.

Each collaborating institution followed its own protocols to collect whole blood in K2EDTA tubes. For TCRbeta analysis, collaborators shipped samples as frozen whole blood, isolated PBMCs, or DNA extracted from either of those sample types. The trim is 6 bases for V and 3 bases for J, with a gap of 5 bases between the germline ends. The CDR3 spans 10 residues, from the cysteine through the phenylalanine. Just CDR3 DNA is preserved here, 30 bases in frame from base 1. Per the germline V gene (reference sequence), DFQATT is the CDR1 and SNEGSKA is the CDR2. The sample consisted of peripheral blood. Rearrangement joined TRBV20-1 to TRBJ2-5; no confident D gene assignment can be made. The TCR sequence derives from a woman in her sixties or seventies with acute or convalescent COVID-19. The CDR3 protein sequence reads: CSASKETQYF. The sequenced DNA is TGCAGTGCGTCAAAAGAGACCCAGTACTTC.